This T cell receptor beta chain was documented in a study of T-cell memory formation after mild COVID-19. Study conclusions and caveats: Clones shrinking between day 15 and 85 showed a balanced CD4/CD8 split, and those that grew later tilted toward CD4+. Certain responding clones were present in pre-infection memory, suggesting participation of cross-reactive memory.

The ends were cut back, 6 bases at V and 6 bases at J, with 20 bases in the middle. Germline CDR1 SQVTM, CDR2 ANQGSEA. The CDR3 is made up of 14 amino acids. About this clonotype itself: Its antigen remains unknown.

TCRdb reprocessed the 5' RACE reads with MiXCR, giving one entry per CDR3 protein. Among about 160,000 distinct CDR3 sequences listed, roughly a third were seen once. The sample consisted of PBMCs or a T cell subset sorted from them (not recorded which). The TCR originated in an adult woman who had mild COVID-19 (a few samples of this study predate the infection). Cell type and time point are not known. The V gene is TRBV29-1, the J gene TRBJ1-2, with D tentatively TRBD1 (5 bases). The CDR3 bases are TGCAGCGTGCAACGGGGGGTGGCAAAGCATGGCTACACCTTC. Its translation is CSVQRGVAKHGYTF.